The 27 T cell receptor beta chains in this list originate from one sample, sequenced in a study of early T cells in non-severe SARS-CoV-2 infection. TCRdb ran MiXCR on the 5' RACE reads and lists one entry per CDR3 protein. Of about 120,000 distinct CDR3 sequences in the sample, roughly 12% are singletons; the top ten hold approximately 3.8%. The source material was whole blood, sampled at baseline. The receptors here all came from an adult who was a healthcare worker with PCR-confirmed SARS-CoV-2 infection or an uninfected control (not recorded which).

This clonotype was picked up a small number of times. The genes are TRBV6-6 and TRBJ1-2; D call uncertain. This CDR3 region has 14 residues. The ends were cut back, 0 bases at V and 8 bases at J, with 13 bases in the middle. Germline loops: CDR1 MNHNY, CDR2 SVGAGI (reference sequence). CDR3 sequence: CASSYSTLLEGYTF. CDR3 DNA sequence: TGTGCCAGCAGTTACTCGACACTCTTGGAAGGCTACACCTTC.

This chain joins TRBV21-1 and TRBJ1-1; no DNA check was done on the table's D call, TRBD1. TRBV21-1 is a known pseudogene. This CDR3 is built from 17 residues. This chain's CDR3 is CASTTGGTGVGNTEAFF. In DNA, the CDR3 is TGTGCCAGCACCACCGGCGGGACAGGGGTGGGGAACACTGAAGCTTTCTTT.

This sequence joins TRBV14 and TRBJ2-7, with 7 bases fitting TRBD1. CDR3 length: 13 amino acids. Trimming at V came to 2 bases and at J to 6 bases, leaving 4 bases not matched to a gene. The germline V gene has CDR1 SGHDN and CDR2 FVKESK. The CDR3 DNA reads TGTGCCAGCAGCCAACCGAGGGGGCCCGAGCAGTACTTC. Residues: CASSQPRGPEQYF.

The chain joins TRBV6-6 to TRBJ2-1; 8 bases map to TRBD1. Germline CDR1 reads MNHNY; CDR2 reads SVGAGI (reference sequence). J gave up 10 bases and V 6 bases, and 14 bases lay outside the gene matches. The CDR3 extends over 15 amino acids. The CDR3 loop is CASRGRDRQLGEQFF. CDR3 coding DNA: TGTGCCAGCAGGGGCCGGGACAGGCAATTGGGAGAGCAGTTCTTC.

This clonotype occurred a few times. This chain joins TRBV12-3 or TRBV12-4 and TRBJ2-6; no clear D gene. This CDR3 has 13 residues. V was trimmed by 6 bases and J by 2 bases, leaving 5 bases between them. CDR3 in amino acids: CASRGAGANVLTF. CDR3 in DNA: TGTGCCAGCAGGGGCGCTGGGGCCAACGTCCTGACTTTC.

The rearrangement joins TRBV4-2 to TRBJ2-7; TRBD2 might be the D (6 bases). CDR1 LGHNA and CDR2 YNFKEQ come from the germline V gene. The germline V and J ends were trimmed by 0 bases and 2 bases, with 11 bases remaining between them. The CDR3 runs to 15 residues. CDR3 loop: CASSQEGGEPYEQYF. The CDR3 nucleotides are TGTGCCAGCAGCCAAGAAGGCGGGGAGCCCTACGAGCAGTACTTC.

J is TRBJ2-7 and V is TRBV12-5; possibly TRBD2 for D (6 bases). The CDR3 length is 16 residues. V was pared by 3 bases and J by 3 bases, with 18 bases between. Germline V gives CDR1 LGHNT, CDR2 FRNRAP. CDR3 in amino acids: CASGFPAGTLDYEQYF. Written as DNA, the CDR3 is TGTGCTAGTGGTTTTCCCGCCGGGACTTTGGACTACGAGCAGTACTTC.

The chain links TRBV5-4 to TRBJ2-5, with no clear D. CDR1 and CDR2 from the germline V gene are SGHNT and YYREEE (reference sequence). With 4 bases removed from V and 5 bases from J, the gap between germline ends came to 15 bases. The CDR3 length is 14 residues. The CDR3, as DNA: TGTGCCAGCAGCCTAGGACGGCCGAGTGAGACCCAGTACTTC. As protein: CASSLGRPSETQYF.

This sequence joins TRBV19 and TRBJ2-6, with D perhaps matching TRBD2 (6 bases). Germline lookup yields CDR1 LNHDA and CDR2 SQIVND (reference sequence). V lost 5 bases, J lost 0 bases, and 20 bases lay in between. The CDR3 covers 19 residues. Here the CDR3 DNA reads TGTGCCAGTAGTTTGATAAATCCGGGGGTTAGCTCTGGGGCCAACGTCCTGACTTTC. Translated, it gives CASSLINPGVSSGANVLTF.

The chain employs TRBV6-5 and TRBJ1-3; D is unclear. The CDR3 covers 17 residues. The V gene's germline CDR1 is MNHEY and CDR2 SVGAGI. Trimming removed 3 bases from V and 4 bases from J, with 19 bases in between. The CDR3 region is CASSYGVSFGTGNTIYF. CDR3 coding DNA: TGTGCCAGCAGTTATGGAGTCAGTTTTGGCACAGGAAACACCATATATTTT.

The chain's CDR3 is CASSLAGGHEQYF. The DNA for the CDR3 is TGTGCCAGCAGCTTAGCGGGTGGCCACGAGCAGTACTTC. This chain links TRBV11-2 with TRBJ2-7; D is undetermined. The CDR3 runs 13 residues. V was pared by 1 base and J by 5 bases, with 9 bases between. Germline CDR1 SGHAT, CDR2 FQNNGV.

The chain has TRBV9 and TRBJ2-7; a weak D match, TRBD1 (5 bases). Per germline, CDR1 SGDLS and CDR2 YYNGEE. The CDR3 is 14 residues long. V lost 6 bases and J 0 bases, leaving 13 bases between the germline ends. The CDR3 region has the DNA TGTGCCAGCACCTACCAGGGAAGCTCCTACGAGCAGTACTTC. Translated, it gives CASTYQGSSYEQYF.

This clonotype was recorded at least ten times. V is TRBV20-1 and J is TRBJ2-3, with D unclear. The CDR3 runs 14 residues. The germline CDR1 and CDR2 sequences are DFQATT and SNEGSKA (reference sequence). The V gene lost 0 bases and the J gene lost 4 bases, with 11 bases spanning the gap. The CDR3 sequence: CSARDTLVPDTQYF. As DNA, the CDR3 is TGCAGTGCTAGAGACACCCTAGTGCCAGATACGCAGTATTTT.

This clonotype was observed a few times. CDR3 protein: CASSLRTENTEAFF. The DNA of the CDR3 is TGTGCCAGCAGCTTAAGGACAGAGAACACTGAAGCTTTCTTT. The rearrangement links TRBV7-8 to TRBJ1-1, with a possible D match to TRBD1 (6 bases). The V gene's germline CDR1 is SGHVS and CDR2 FQNEAQ. V lost 2 bases and J lost 1, with 8 bases in between. CDR3 length: 14 amino acids. Filled out from reference TRBV7-8 and TRBJ1-1, the complete variable domain reads GAGVSQSPRYKVAKRGQDVALRCDPISGHVSLFWYQQALGQGPEFLTYFQNEAQLDKSGLPSDRFFAERPEGSVSTLKIQRTQQEDSAVYLCASSLRTENTEAFFGQGTRLTVV.

This clonotype has only a few counts. The chain has TRBV7-9 and TRBJ1-4; D is perhaps TRBD1 (5 bases). The CDR3 covers 15 residues. Trimming took 5 bases from V and 4 from J, leaving 14 bases between them. In germline, CDR1 is SEHNR, CDR2 FQNEAQ (reference sequence). The CDR3 region is CASSTGRLGNEKLFF. CDR3 nucleotide sequence: TGTGCCAGCAGCACGGGACGTCTTGGTAATGAAAAACTGTTTTTT.

The gene calls are TRBV5-1 and TRBJ2-5; D not resolved. This CDR3 spans 13 amino acids. V gave up 2 bases and J gave up 3 bases, with 8 bases separating them. CDR1 and CDR2 from the germline V gene are SGHRS and YFSETQ. In DNA form, the CDR3 reads TGCGCCAGCAGCTTTACAGTGGAAGAGACCCAGTACTTC. Translation gives CASSFTVEETQYF. Filled out from reference TRBV5-1 and TRBJ2-5, the complete variable domain reads KAGVTQTPRYLIKTRGQQVTLSCSPISGHRSVSWYQQTPGQGLQFLFEYFSETQRNKGNFPGRFSGRQFSNSRSEMNVSTLELGDSALYLCASSFTVEETQYFGPGTRLLVL.

This clonotype was seen a handful of times. The chain is built from TRBV28 and TRBJ1-5; a weak D match, TRBD1 (5 bases). The CDR3 is 15 residues long. From germline, CDR1 is MDHEN and CDR2 SYDVKM. V lost 7 bases to trimming and J lost 2 bases, with 15 bases between them. Here the CDR3 DNA reads TGTGCCAGCACGGTTCGGGGCTTCGGCAATCAGCCCCAGCATTTT. Encoded protein: CASTVRGFGNQPQHF.

This clonotype has a handful of counts. This chain joins TRBV20-1 and TRBJ1-2; 7 bases align to TRBD1. Germline trimming cut 1 base from V and 0 bases from J; bases unmatched to any gene: 8. CDR3 length equals 16 residues. The germline CDR1 and CDR2 sequences are DFQATT and SNEGSKA (reference sequence). CDR3 amino acids: CSARVRGSQANYGYTF. CDR3 DNA sequence: TGCAGTGCTAGAGTCAGGGGGAGCCAAGCTAACTATGGCTACACCTTC.

This clonotype has just a few counts. V is TRBV2 and J is TRBJ2-5; 7 bases match TRBD2. Per germline, CDR1 SNHLY and CDR2 FYNNEI. J was trimmed by 4 bases and V by 5 bases; bases with no gene match: 1. CDR3 length: 12 residues. CDR3 nucleotide sequence: TGTGCCAGCAGTTGGGAGGGAGAGACCCAGTACTTC. The encoded protein is CASSWEGETQYF.

This clonotype showed up many times. The J gene is TRBJ1-1, the V gene TRBV5-1; 9 bases line up with TRBD1. With 5 bases clipped from V and 1 base from J, the junction kept 6 bases outside the gene matches. CDR3 length: 15 amino acids. Germline CDR1 SGHRS, CDR2 YFSETQ. In nucleotides, the CDR3 is TGCGCCAGCAGACTTGGGGACAGGGAGAACACTGAAGCTTTCTTT. Translated, it gives CASRLGDRENTEAFF.

This clonotype has ten or more counts. V usage is TRBV7-3 and J usage is TRBJ2-1; TRBD1 aligns across 7 bases. The V segment lost 3 bases and the J segment 6 bases; nucleotides outside the gene matches: 5. This CDR3 contains 14 residues. CDR1 and CDR2 from the germline V gene are SGHTA and FQGTGA. CDR3 DNA sequence: TGTGCCAGCAGCTTCCCGGGACAGACCAATGAGCAGTTCTTC. As protein: CASSFPGQTNEQFF.

This clonotype was found a few times. The chain recombines TRBV6-5 with TRBJ2-1; 8 positions agree with TRBD2. The germline V gene has CDR1 MNHEY and CDR2 SVGAGI. The CDR3 sequence is 18 residues long. With V trimmed by 0 bases and J by 7 bases, 14 bases remained unmatched. In DNA form, the CDR3 reads TGTGCCAGCAGTTACTCGGGGGCGGGAGGAACAGCCTTAAATGAGCAGTTCTTC. Protein sequence: CASSYSGAGGTALNEQFF.

This clonotype was seen repeatedly, ten times or more. The gene calls are TRBV7-2 and TRBJ1-5; weak D call: TRBD1 (5 bases). Germline loops: CDR1 SGHTA, CDR2 FQGNSA. The length of the CDR3 is 15 residues. The V gene lost 1 base and the J gene lost 7 bases, with 14 bases spanning the gap. The CDR3 sequence is CASSLDGGREQPQHF. The CDR3, as DNA: TGTGCCAGCAGCTTAGACGGGGGTAGGGAGCAGCCCCAGCATTTT.

This chain joins TRBV7-2 and TRBJ2-3; 10 positions match TRBD2. This CDR3 contains 13 residues. Germline CDR1 is SGHTA and CDR2 is FQGNSA. J was trimmed by 6 bases and V by 3 bases; bases with no gene match: 0. CDR3 nucleotide sequence: TGTGCCAGCAGCTTGACTAGCGGGGATACGCAGTATTTT. It is translated as CASSLTSGDTQYF.

The rearrangement links TRBV7-3 to TRBJ2-1; D is unclear. CDR1 is SGHTA, CDR2 FQGTGA, per germline. The V end was cut by 0 bases, the J end by 5 bases, with 2 bases between. The CDR3 spans 12 residues. The CDR3 sequence: CASSLTNNEQFF. DNA for the CDR3: TGTGCCAGCAGCTTAACGAACAATGAGCAGTTCTTC. The full variable domain, with the rest looked up from reference TRBV7-3 and TRBJ2-1, is GAGVSQTPSNKVTEKGKYVELRCDPISGHTALYWYRQSLGQGPEFLIYFQGTGAADDSGLPNDRFFAVRPEGSVSTLKIQRTERGDSAVYLCASSLTNNEQFFGPGTRLTVL.

The chain is built from TRBV20-1 and TRBJ1-1; the D is unclear. The germline CDR1 and CDR2 sequences are DFQATT and SNEGSKA (reference sequence). Trimming cost V 1 base and J 3 bases, with 9 bases left between them. The CDR3 covers 13 residues. Here the CDR3 reads CSARAGSHTEAFF. The CDR3 region has the DNA TGCAGTGCTAGAGCAGGCAGCCACACTGAAGCTTTCTTT.

The sample holds a few counts of this clonotype. This rearrangement joins TRBV24-1 to TRBJ2-3; 8 bases map to TRBD2. Germline assignment: CDR1 KGHDR and CDR2 SFDVKD. This CDR3 contains 17 residues. J gave up 0 bases and V 1 base, and 5 bases lay outside the gene matches. For the CDR3, the DNA is TGTGCCACCAGTGATTTTTCCAGCGGGGGAAGCACAGATACGCAGTATTTT. This codes for CATSDFSSGGSTDTQYF.